These 9 T cell receptor beta chains came from one sample sequenced in a study of T cell repertoires in aging, cancer and after chemotherapy (dated 2019 in TCRdb). Genomic DNA extracted from peripheral blood, rather than sorted cells or RNA, was used as the source for amplification of TCR beta rearrangements. The run used an Illumina MiSeq. Using a mixed TRB-A/B primer pool, multiplex touch-down PCR amplified rearranged TRB sequences covering the V, D and J segments. TCRdb reworked the public reads: Q25 trimming with fastp, MiXCR clone assembly, productive beta chains retained. Rows with a matching CDR3 protein are joined into one entry that keeps the most common DNA and genes. The sample includes 9,500 to 11,000 distinct CDR3 sequences, with 20% to 30% observed a single time. Roughly 1.3% of the sample rests with the top ten. Sequencing was done on a sample of blood. The receptors derive from a human donor in good health.

This clonotype appeared a few times. The V and J genes are TRBV27 and TRBJ2-1; 8 bases match TRBD1. From germline, CDR1 is MNHEY and CDR2 SMNVEV (reference sequence). With V trimmed by 6 bases and J by 4 bases, 8 bases remained unmatched. The CDR3 totals 15 residues. Written as DNA, the CDR3 is TGTGCCAGCAGCCCTGAGGGACAGGCTTACAATGAGCAGTTCTTC. As protein: CASSPEGQAYNEQFF.

About this clonotype itself: Since a much larger clone is just one base distant, this may be a read error. The CDR3 is CASRTAIYSNQTQHF. The CDR3 DNA follows: TGTGCCAGTAGGACGGCGATTTATAGCAATCAGACCCAGCATTTT. This sequence joins TRBV19 and TRBJ1-5; D not certain. CDR3 length: 15 residues. Germline V gene lookup returns CDR1 LNHDA and CDR2 SQIVND (reference sequence).

This clonotype showed up just a few times. The chain combines TRBV19 with TRBJ1-5, with 8 nucleotides matching TRBD1. Germline lookup yields CDR1 LNHDA and CDR2 SQIVND (reference sequence). The length of the CDR3 is 18 residues. V shed 1 base and J 2 bases; nucleotides not matched to a gene: 10. CDR3 in DNA: TGTGCCAGTAGTATAGCCAGGGGGCCGCAGGGAGGCAATCAGCCCCAGCATTTT. Protein sequence: CASSIARGPQGGNQPQHF.

The rearrangement links TRBV28 to TRBJ1-2; 8 bases agree with TRBD1. V trimming: 6 bases; J trimming: 8 bases; junction bases outside the gene matches: 5. There are 12 residues in the CDR3. Germline V gene lookup returns CDR1 MDHEN and CDR2 SYDVKM. CDR3 in DNA: TGTGCCAGCAGCAGGACAGGGATAGGCTACACCTTC. Translation gives CASSRTGIGYTF.

This clonotype is judged medium-sized (0.01 to 0.1%). The V and J genes are TRBV7-3 and TRBJ2-1, with D unclear. The CDR3 spans 13 residues. Trimming removed 1 base from V and 4 bases from J, with 5 bases in between. Per germline, CDR1 SGHTA and CDR2 FQGTGA. The CDR3 DNA reads TGTGCCAGCAGCTTAATGGCTTACAATGAGCAGTTCTTC. Translated: CASSLMAYNEQFF.

This clonotype was detected only a few times. The chain employs TRBV20-1 and TRBJ2-6, with TRBD1 matching over 11 bases. Germline CDR1 is DFQATT and CDR2 is SNEGSKA (reference sequence). The CDR3 length is 16 residues. The J segment lost 2 bases and the V segment lost 5 bases, leaving 5 bases of the junction unmatched. The CDR3 DNA reads as TGCAGTGCTCCGGGACAGGGGGACCCTGGGGCCAACGTCCTGACTTTC. Translation: CSAPGQGDPGANVLTF.

This clonotype occurred a few times. V gene TRBV28 combines with J gene TRBJ1-1; possibly TRBD1 for D (6 bases). Trimming removed 7 bases at V and 2 bases at J, with 17 bases between. Germline CDR1 is MDHEN and CDR2 is SYDVKM. The CDR3 is made up of 15 amino acids. CDR3 sequence (DNA): TGTGCCAGCACTGCCGCACAGGGTGTAAACACTGAAGCTTTCTTT. It codes for CASTAAQGVNTEAFF.

By share, this clonotype counts as medium-sized (0.01 to 0.1%). CDR3 loop: CSVGGLYSNQPQHF. CDR3 nucleotide sequence: TGCAGCGTTGGGGGGCTGTATAGCAATCAGCCCCAGCATTTT. The V call is TRBV29-1, the J call TRBJ1-5, with D possibly TRBD1 on 6 matching bases. This CDR3 comprises 14 residues. In germline, CDR1 is SQVTM, CDR2 ANQGSEA. Trimming took 4 bases from V and 0 from J, leaving 10 bases between them.

This clonotype rates as medium-sized. The chain couples TRBV12-3 or TRBV12-4 to TRBJ1-1; no definite D call. The CDR3 runs 13 residues. The V gene lost 6 bases and the J gene lost 6 bases, with 14 bases spanning the gap. CDR3 amino acids: CASRASFEAEAFF. DNA of the CDR3: TGTGCCAGCAGGGCATCCTTCGAGGCTGAAGCTTTCTTT.